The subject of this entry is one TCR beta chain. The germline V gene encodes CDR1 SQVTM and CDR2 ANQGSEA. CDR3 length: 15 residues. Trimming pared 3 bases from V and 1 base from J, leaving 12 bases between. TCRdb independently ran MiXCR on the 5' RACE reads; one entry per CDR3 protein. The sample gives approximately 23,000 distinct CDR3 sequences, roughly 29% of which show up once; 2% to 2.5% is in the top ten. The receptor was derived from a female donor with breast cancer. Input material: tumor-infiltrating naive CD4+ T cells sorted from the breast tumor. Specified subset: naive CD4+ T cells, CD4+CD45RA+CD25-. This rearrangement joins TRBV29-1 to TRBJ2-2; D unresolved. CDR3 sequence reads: CSVDLANRNTGELFF. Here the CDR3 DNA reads TGCAGCGTTGACTTGGCTAATCGGAACACCGGGGAGCTGTTTTTT.